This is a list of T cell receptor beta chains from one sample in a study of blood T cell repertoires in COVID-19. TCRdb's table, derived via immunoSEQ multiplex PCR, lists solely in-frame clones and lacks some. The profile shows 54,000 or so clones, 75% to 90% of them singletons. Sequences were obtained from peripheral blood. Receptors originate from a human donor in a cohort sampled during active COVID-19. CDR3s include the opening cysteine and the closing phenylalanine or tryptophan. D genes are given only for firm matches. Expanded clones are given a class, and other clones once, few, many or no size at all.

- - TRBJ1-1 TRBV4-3 CASSQDRSGFGVNTEAFF TGCGCCAGCAGCCAAGATCGAAGCGGGTTTGGGGTGAACACTGAAGCTTTCTTT
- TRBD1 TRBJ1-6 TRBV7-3 CASSYRDRNSPLHF TGTGCCAGCAGCTACCGGGACAGAAATTCACCCCTCCACTTT
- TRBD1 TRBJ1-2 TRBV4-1 CASSPGVPGQVRQYGYTF TGCGCCAGCAGCCCAGGGGTCCCGGGACAGGTTCGGCAGTATGGCTACACCTTC
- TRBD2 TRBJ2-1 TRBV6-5 CASRTSGSFNEQFF TGTGCCAGCAGGACTAGCGGGAGTTTCAATGAGCAGTTCTTC
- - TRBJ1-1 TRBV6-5 CASRPGGPNTEAFF TGTGCCAGCAGACCGGGGGGGCCGAACACTGAAGCTTTCTTT
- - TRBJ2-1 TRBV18 CASSPVGDNEQFF TGTGCCAGCTCACCAGTCGGGGACAATGAGCAGTTCTTC
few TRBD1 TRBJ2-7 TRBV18 CASSPLRDRVSGEQYF TGTGCCAGCTCACCACTCCGGGACAGGGTTTCCGGCGAGCAGTACTTC
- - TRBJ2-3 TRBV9 CASSPTGVSDTQYF TGTGCCAGCAGCCCGACGGGGGTCTCAGATACGCAGTATTTT
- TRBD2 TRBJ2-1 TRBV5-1 CASSPGTRDNEQFF TGCGCCAGCAGCCCTGGGACTAGGGACAATGAGCAGTTCTTC
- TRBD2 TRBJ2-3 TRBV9 CASSVVGTSGMDTQYF TGTGCCAGCAGCGTAGTGGGGACTAGCGGGATGGATACGCAGTATTTT
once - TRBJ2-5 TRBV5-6 CASSFSSGGETQYF TGTGCCAGCAGCTTCTCCTCGGGCGGGGAGACCCAGTACTTC
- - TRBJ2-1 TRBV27 CASSFGGAYRDEQFF TGTGCCAGCAGTTTTGGGGGGGCTTATCGCGATGAGCAGTTCTTC
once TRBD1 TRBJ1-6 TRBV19 CASSTRTGGAYNSPLHF TGTGCCAGTAGTACACGGACAGGGGGCGCTTATAATTCACCCCTCCACTTT
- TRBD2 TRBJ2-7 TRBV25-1 CASSESSGSSYEQYF TGTGCCAGCAGTGAGTCTAGCGGGAGCTCCTACGAGCAGTACTTC
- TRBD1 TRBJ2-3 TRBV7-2 CASSSDRGYTDTQYF TGTGCCAGCAGCTCTGACAGGGGTTACACAGATACGCAGTATTTT
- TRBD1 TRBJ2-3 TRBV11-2 CASSWTGRGGSDTQYF TGTGCCAGCAGCTGGACAGGTCGGGGTGGCTCAGATACGCAGTATTTT
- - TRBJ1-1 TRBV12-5 CASGFLDRKNTEAFF TGTGCTAGTGGTTTTTTGGACAGAAAGAACACTGAAGCTTTCTTT
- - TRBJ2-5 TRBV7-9 CASSLAGNQETQYF TGTGCCAGCAGCTTAGCCGGGAACCAAGAGACCCAGTACTTC
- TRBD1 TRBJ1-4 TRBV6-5 CASSTGGSSEKLFF TGTGCCAGCAGTACAGGGGGCTCGAGTGAAAAACTGTTTTTT
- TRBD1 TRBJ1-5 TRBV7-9 CASSFDRGDQPQHF TGTGCCAGCAGCTTCGACAGGGGGGATCAGCCCCAGCATTTT
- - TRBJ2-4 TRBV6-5 CASSSRLAKNIQYF TGTGCCAGCAGTAGCCGCCTAGCCAAAAACATTCAGTACTTC
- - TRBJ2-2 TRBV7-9 CASSETGELFF TGTGCCAGCAGCGAGACCGGGGAGCTGTTTTTT
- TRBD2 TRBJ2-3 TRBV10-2 CASSDFGGLAGGSTDTQYF TGCGCCAGCAGTGACTTTGGGGGACTTGCGGGGGGTTCCACAGATACGCAGTATTTT
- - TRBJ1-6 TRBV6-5 CASSYSALKHSPLHF TGTGCCAGCAGTTACTCGGCCCTTAAACATTCACCCCTCCACTTT
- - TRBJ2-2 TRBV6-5 CASKWGSVNTGELFF TGTGCCAGCAAGTGGGGCTCAGTGAACACCGGGGAGCTGTTTTTT
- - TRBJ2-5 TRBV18 CASSPARQETQYF TGTGCCAGCTCACCGGCCAGACAAGAGACCCAGTACTTC
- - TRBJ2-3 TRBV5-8 CASSPLGAADTQYF TGTGCCAGCAGCCCTTTGGGGGCGGCAGATACGCAGTATTTT
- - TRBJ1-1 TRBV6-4 CASRQGSSATEAFF TGTGCCAGCAGGCAGGGAAGTTCGGCCACTGAAGCTTTCTTT
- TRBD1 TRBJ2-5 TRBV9 CASSVGNGAGGSETQYF TGTGCCAGCAGCGTAGGGAACGGGGCAGGGGGATCAGAGACCCAGTACTTC
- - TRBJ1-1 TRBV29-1 CSVATGGNTEAFF TGCAGCGTTGCCACCGGGGGAAACACTGAAGCTTTCTTT
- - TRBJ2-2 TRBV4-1 CASSGHFSGTGELFF TGCGCCAGCAGCGGACACTTTTCGGGTACCGGGGAGCTGTTTTTT
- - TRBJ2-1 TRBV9 CASSPQGLQSYNEQFF TGTGCCAGCAGCCCCCAGGGACTTCAATCCTACAATGAGCAGTTCTTC
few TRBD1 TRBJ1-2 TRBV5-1 CASSFGQGDPYGYTF TGCGCCAGCAGCTTCGGACAGGGAGACCCCTATGGCTACACCTTC
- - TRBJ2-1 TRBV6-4 CASSDDLGVQFF TGTGCCAGCAGTGATGACTTAGGGGTACAGTTCTTC
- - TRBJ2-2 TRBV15 CATSSYLRPNTGELFF TGTGCCACCAGCAGTTATTTGCGTCCGAACACCGGGGAGCTGTTTTTT
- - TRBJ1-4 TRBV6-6 CASSYLGAPNEKLFF TGTGCCAGCAGTTACTTAGGGGCCCCGAATGAAAAACTGTTTTTT
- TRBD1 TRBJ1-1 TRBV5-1 CASSSALGQENTEAFF TGCGCCAGCAGCTCCGCCTTGGGACAGGAGAACACTGAAGCTTTCTTT
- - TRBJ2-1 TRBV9 CASSALGGEQFF TGTGCCAGCAGCGCCCTAGGCGGTGAGCAGTTCTTC
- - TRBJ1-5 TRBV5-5 CASSAQQQVNQPQHF TGTGCCAGCAGCGCCCAACAACAGGTGAATCAGCCCCAGCATTTT
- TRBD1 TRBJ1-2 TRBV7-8 CASSLRTGGLSYTF TGTGCCAGCAGCTTAAGGACAGGGGGCTTGAGCTACACCTTC
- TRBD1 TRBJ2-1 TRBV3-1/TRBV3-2 CASSQVRAGGNNEQFF TGTGCCAGCAGCCAAGTAAGGGCAGGGGGTAACAATGAGCAGTTCTTC
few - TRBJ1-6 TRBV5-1 CASSSAGYNSPLHF TGCGCCAGCAGCTCGGCAGGGTATAATTCACCCCTCCACTTT
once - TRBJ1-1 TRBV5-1 CASSFGENTEAFF TGCGCCAGCAGCTTCGGGGAGAACACTGAAGCTTTCTTT
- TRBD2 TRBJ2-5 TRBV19 CASSPNSGGLETQYF TGTGCCAGTAGTCCGAATAGCGGGGGGCTGGAGACCCAGTACTTC
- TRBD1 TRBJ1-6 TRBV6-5 CASSYAWTGGSPLHF TGTGCCAGCAGTTACGCATGGACAGGTGGTTCACCCCTCCACTTT
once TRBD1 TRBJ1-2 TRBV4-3 CASSQDRSRGRDFGYGYTF TGCGCCAGCAGCCAAGATAGGTCCAGGGGGCGTGATTTTGGCTATGGCTACACCTTC
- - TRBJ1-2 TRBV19 CASSTLGLSLRGYTF TGTGCCAGTAGTACCCTGGGACTTTCTCTTCGCGGCTACACCTTC
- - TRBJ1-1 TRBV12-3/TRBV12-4 CASSRIRSSEAFF TGTGCCAGCAGCAGGATCCGTTCTTCTGAAGCTTTCTTT
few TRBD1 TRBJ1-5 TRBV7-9 CASSHSGGDQPQHF TGTGCCAGCAGCCATTCAGGGGGTGATCAGCCCCAGCATTTT
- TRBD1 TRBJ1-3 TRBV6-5 CASSTGTAGNTIYF TGTGCCAGCAGTACTGGGACAGCTGGAAACACCATATATTTT
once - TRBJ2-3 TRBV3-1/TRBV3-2 CASSQEVRRGQYF TGTGCCAGCAGCCAAGAAGTTCGTAGAGGGCAGTATTTT
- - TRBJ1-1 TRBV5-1 CASSGEFPEAFF TGCGCCAGTTCAGGGGAATTCCCTGAAGCTTTCTTT
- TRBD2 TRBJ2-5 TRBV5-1 CASSGERLAGGETQYF TGCGCCAGCAGCGGGGAGAGACTAGCGGGAGGAGAGACCCAGTACTTC
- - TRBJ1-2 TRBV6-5 CASSPPGLGGGYTF TGTGCCAGCAGTCCTCCAGGGCTCGGGGGTGGCTACACCTTC